This TCR beta chain was recorded in a study of blood T cell repertoires in COVID-19. Background on the study: The study drew acute and convalescent COVID-19 samples from the United States, Italy and Spain.

Libraries were prepared by immunoSEQ multiplex PCR; TCRdb keeps only in-frame clonotypes and omits some of them. This sample has 200,000 or so clones; around 80% occur once, and the top ten carry about 20%. Concerning this clone: One end of the junction is discordant with germline, which a read error may explain. The sample holds other DNA sequences that translate to the same CDR3.

This CDR3 has 12 residues. Germline CDR1 is MNHNS and CDR2 is SASEGT. This chain joins TRBV6-1 and TRBJ1-1; D call uncertain. The sequence derives from a human donor in a cohort sampled during active COVID-19. Specimen: peripheral blood. The CDR3 is CASGDRDTEAFF. As DNA, the CDR3 is TGTGCCAGCGGTGATCGGGACACTGAAGCTTTCTTT.